This T cell receptor beta chain derives from a study of vaccination and CD4 T cells after COVID-19. The Oncomine TCR Beta short-read assay generated sequence data from the DNA of cultured CD4+ T cells. From the PCR reads, TCRdb called clonotypes with MiXCR, one entry per CDR3 protein. The sample consists of several thousand distinct CDR3 sequences, around 70% of them appearing once. This CDR3 comprises 10 residues. The ends were cut back, 7 bases at V and 7 bases at J, with 10 bases in the middle. Germline V gene sequence: CDR1 SQVTM, CDR2 ANQGSEA. With respect to this clonotype: Its antigen is currently unknown.

Treatment given: approximately 9-day PBMC culture with coronavirus spike peptide pools or control peptides (ViraFEST assay). Ahead of the COVID-19 pandemic (2011-2018), the CD4+ T cells of the unexposed donor were collected. The sequence came from a human donor in good health. Sequenced material: CD4+ T cells from blood, cultured in vitro. The V call is TRBV29-1, the J call TRBJ1-2; unclear D gene. CDR3 sequence: CSALNGGYTF. CDR3 coding DNA: TGCAGCGCCCTGAATGGTGGCTACACCTTC.